This T cell receptor (beta chain) is drawn from a study of OX40 agonist ivuxolimab in advanced cancers. Context from the whole study: The costimulatory receptor OX40 (CD134) was targeted by ivuxolimab, a fully human IgG2 agonistic monoclonal antibody. Intravenous ivuxolimab was administered to patients every 2 weeks at six dose levels: 0.01, 0.1, 0.3, 1.5, 3 and 10 mg/kg. Among the 50 to 55 dose-escalation patients, 19 had hepatocellular carcinoma, around 15 melanoma, 9 renal cell carcinoma and 9 head and neck cancer. The dose-escalation cohort was about 83% male with a mean age of about 54 years, ranging from roughly 20 to 80. Prior anti-PD-1, anti-PD-L1 or anti-CTLA-4 therapy was permitted, and checkpoint inhibitors had been received by roughly 42% of dose-escalation patients. Partial responses occurred in three dose-escalation patients: two with cutaneous melanoma and one with hepatocellular carcinoma. Peripheral TCRbeta sequencing aimed to test whether ivuxolimab altered TCR sequence diversity and caused clonal T-cell expansion. The paper covers the monotherapy dose-escalation part of the phase I ivuxolimab trial, which included N ≈ 57 patients.

As regards this clone: The antigen it recognizes is unknown. It has no much larger one-base neighbor in the sample; base qualities were not kept.

Genomic DNA was extracted from sorted cells for sequencing of the TCRbeta CDR3 region. TCRbeta CDR3 regions were sequenced using the immunoSEQ Assay. Sourced from immuneACCESS, this table was stored by TCRdb with only in-frame sequences that have V and J called. A share of the clones is absent; for the studies checked, an unresolved V gene accounts for under half, and the remainder has no known explanation. The sample table records around 56,000 clones; 65% to 90% of these occur just once. The top ten clonotypes cover more than 3.5% of the sample. What the authors observed across the whole study: After ivuxolimab, CD8+ T cells had more expanded clones than CD4+ T cells on average. Clonal expansion of both CD4+ and CD8+ blood T cells was observed from baseline to week 6 at doses 0.1 to 3.0 mg/kg. Low levels of normalized T-cell clonal expansion were also seen in some nonresponding patients. In the 0.1-3.0 mg/kg groups, partial responders were among the patients with the lowest normalized peripheral clonal expansion, particularly in CD8+ T cells. The antigen specificity of the peripheral T cells that underwent clonal expansion was not determined.

The trial excluded patients who had a history of autoimmune disease or were on systemic immunosuppression. Peripheral blood for TCR sequencing was collected from all dose cohorts at baseline, on cycle 4 day 1, and on cycle 7 day 1. Samples came from an open-label, multicenter, first-in-human phase I dose-escalation trial of ivuxolimab. The trial enrolled adults with locally advanced or metastatic head and neck squamous cell, hepatocellular, melanoma or renal cell carcinoma. CD4+ and CD8+ T cells were sorted separately from peripheral blood before TCR sequencing. The origin of this receptor is an adult with an advanced solid tumor such as melanoma, head and neck, liver or kidney cancer. The source was CD4+ or CD8+ T cells sorted from blood, collected in a trial of the OX40 agonist ivuxolimab.

The sequenced DNA is TGCGCCAGCAGCCCACAGACGCCCCAAGAGACCCAGTACTTC. This gives the protein CASSPQTPQETQYF. The chain links TRBV5-1 with TRBJ2-5, with the D gene uncertain. The germline V gene provides CDR1 SGHRS and CDR2 YFSETQ. V and J lose 4 bases and 1 base, and a span of 11 bases separates them. Spanning cysteine to phenylalanine, the CDR3 consists of 14 amino acids. Here the CDR3 DNA is all that survives: 42 bases in frame from base 1. With the rest looked up from the reference TRBV5-1 and TRBJ2-5 genes rather than sequenced, the full variable domain is KAGVTQTPRYLIKTRGQQVTLSCSPISGHRSVSWYQQTPGQGLQFLFEYFSETQRNKGNFPGRFSGRQFSNSRSEMNVSTLELGDSALYLCASSPQTPQETQYFGPGTRLLVL.